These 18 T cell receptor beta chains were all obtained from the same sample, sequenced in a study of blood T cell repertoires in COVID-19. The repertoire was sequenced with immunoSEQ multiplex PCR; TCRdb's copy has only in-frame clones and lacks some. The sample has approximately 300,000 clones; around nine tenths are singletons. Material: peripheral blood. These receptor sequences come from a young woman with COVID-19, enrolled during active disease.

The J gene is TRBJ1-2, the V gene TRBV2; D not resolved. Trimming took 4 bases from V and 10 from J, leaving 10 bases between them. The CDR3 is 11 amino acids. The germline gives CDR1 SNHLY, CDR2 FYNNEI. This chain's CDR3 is CASSGHTHYTF. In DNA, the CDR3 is TGTGCCAGCAGTGGACATACGCACTACACCTTC.

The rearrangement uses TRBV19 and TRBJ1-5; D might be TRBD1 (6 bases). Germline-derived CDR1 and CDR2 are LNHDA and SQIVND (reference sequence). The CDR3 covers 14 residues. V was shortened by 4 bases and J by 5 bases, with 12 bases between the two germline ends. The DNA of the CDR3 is TGTGCCAGTAGTACACAGGGTGGCCATCAGCCCCAGCATTTT. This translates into CASSTQGGHQPQHF.

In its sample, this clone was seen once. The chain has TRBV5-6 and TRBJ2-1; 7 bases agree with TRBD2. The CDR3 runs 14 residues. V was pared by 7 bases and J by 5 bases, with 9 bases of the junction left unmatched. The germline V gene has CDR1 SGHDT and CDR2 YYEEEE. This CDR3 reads CASYREDYNNEQFF. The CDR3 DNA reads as TGTGCCAGCTATCGGGAGGACTATAACAATGAGCAGTTCTTC.

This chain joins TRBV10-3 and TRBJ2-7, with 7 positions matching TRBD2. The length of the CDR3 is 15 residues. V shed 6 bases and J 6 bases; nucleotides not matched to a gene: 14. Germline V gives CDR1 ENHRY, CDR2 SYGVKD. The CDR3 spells CAISVSGKSFPEQYF. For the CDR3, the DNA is TGTGCCATCAGCGTGAGCGGGAAGAGTTTCCCCGAGCAGTACTTC.

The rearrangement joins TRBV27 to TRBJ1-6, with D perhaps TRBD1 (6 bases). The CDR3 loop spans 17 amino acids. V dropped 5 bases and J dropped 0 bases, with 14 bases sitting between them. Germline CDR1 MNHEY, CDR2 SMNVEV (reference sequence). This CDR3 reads CASSLHGQSSYNSPLHF. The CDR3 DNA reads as TGTGCCAGCAGTCTCCATGGACAGAGCTCCTATAATTCACCCCTCCACTTT.

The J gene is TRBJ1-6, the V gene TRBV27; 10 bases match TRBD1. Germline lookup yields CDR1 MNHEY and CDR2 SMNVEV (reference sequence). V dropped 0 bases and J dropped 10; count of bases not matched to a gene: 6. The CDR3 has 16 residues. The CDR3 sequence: CASSLSRTGGESPLHF. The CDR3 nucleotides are TGTGCCAGCAGTTTATCTAGGACAGGGGGTGAATCACCCCTCCACTTT.

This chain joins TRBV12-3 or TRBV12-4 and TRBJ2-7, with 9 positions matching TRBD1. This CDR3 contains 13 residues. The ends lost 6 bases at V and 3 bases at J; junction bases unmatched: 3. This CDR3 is CASSTDRGYEQYF. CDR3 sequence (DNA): TGTGCCAGCAGCACGGACAGGGGCTACGAGCAGTACTTC.

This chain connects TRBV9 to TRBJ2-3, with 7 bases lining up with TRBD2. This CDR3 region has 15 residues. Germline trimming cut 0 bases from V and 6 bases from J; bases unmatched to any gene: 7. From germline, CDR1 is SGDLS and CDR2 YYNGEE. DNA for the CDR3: TGTGCCAGCAGCGTAGGGGGAGGGCCTTCGGATACGCAGTATTTT. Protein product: CASSVGGGPSDTQYF.

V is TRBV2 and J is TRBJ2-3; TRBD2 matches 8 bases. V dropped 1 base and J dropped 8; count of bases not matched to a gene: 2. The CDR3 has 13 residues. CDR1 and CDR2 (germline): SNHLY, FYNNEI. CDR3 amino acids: CASSEDLAGTQYF. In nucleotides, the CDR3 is TGTGCCAGCAGTGAAGACCTAGCGGGTACGCAGTATTTT.

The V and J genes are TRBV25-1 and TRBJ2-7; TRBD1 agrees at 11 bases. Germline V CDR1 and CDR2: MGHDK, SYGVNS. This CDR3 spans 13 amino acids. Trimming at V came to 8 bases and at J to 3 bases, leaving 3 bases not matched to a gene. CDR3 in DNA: TGTGCCAGCGGGGGGACAGGGGGCTACGAGCAGTACTTC. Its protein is CASGGTGGYEQYF.

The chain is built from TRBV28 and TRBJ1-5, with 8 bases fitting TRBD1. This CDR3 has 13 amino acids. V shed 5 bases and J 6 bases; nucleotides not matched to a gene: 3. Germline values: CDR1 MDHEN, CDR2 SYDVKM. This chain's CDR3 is CASSTGGSQPQHF. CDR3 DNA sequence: TGTGCCAGCAGTACAGGGGGAAGTCAGCCCCAGCATTTT.

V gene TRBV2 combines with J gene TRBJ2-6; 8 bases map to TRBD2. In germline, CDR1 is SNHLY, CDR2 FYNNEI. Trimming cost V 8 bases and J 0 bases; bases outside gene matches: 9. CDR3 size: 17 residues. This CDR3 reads CASGGAGVPSGANVLTF. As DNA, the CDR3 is TGTGCCAGCGGAGGAGCGGGAGTCCCCTCTGGGGCCAACGTCCTGACTTTC.

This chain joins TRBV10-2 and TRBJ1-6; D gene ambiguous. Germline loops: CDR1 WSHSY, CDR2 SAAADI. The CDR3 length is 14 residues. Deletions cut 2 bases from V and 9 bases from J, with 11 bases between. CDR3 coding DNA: TGCGCCAGCAGTGAGATGGTCTCGGGTTCACCCCTCCACTTT. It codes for CASSEMVSGSPLHF.

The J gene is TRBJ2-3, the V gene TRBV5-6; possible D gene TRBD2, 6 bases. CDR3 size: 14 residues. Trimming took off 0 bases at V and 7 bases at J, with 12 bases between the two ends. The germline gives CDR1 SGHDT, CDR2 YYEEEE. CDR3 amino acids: CASSLGGRRNTQYF. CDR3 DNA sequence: TGTGCCAGCAGCTTGGGTGGGAGGAGAAATACGCAGTATTTT. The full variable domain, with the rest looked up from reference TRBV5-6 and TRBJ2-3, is DAGVTQSPTHLIKTRGQQVTLRCSPKSGHDTVSWYQQALGQGPQFIFQYYEEEERQRGNFPDRFSGHQFPNYSSELNVNALLLGDSALYLCASSLGGRRNTQYFGPGTRLTVL.

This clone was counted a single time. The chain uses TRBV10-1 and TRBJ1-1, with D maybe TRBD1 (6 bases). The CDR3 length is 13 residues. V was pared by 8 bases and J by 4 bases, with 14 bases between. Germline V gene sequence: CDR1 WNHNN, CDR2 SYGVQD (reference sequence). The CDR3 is CASSGQRGTEAFF. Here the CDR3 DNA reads TGCGCCAGCTCTGGACAGCGAGGCACTGAAGCTTTCTTT.

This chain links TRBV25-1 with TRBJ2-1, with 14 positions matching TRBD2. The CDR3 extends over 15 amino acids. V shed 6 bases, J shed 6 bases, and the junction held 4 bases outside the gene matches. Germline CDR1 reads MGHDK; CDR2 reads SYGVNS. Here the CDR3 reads CASSTGTSGSNEQFF. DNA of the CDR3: TGTGCCAGCAGCACGGGGACTAGCGGGAGCAATGAGCAGTTCTTC. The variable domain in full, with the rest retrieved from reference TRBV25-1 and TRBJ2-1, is EADIYQTPRYLVIGTGKKITLECSQTMGHDKMYWYQQDPGMELHLIHYSYGVNSTEKGDLSSESTVSRIRTEHFPLTLESARPSHTSQYLCASSTGTSGSNEQFFGPGTRLTVL.

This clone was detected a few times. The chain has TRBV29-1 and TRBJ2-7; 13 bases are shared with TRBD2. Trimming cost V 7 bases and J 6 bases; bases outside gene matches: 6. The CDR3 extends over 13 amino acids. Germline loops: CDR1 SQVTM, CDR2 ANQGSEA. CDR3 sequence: CSGSTSGRSEQYF. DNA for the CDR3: TGCAGCGGATCGACTAGCGGGAGGTCCGAGCAGTACTTC.

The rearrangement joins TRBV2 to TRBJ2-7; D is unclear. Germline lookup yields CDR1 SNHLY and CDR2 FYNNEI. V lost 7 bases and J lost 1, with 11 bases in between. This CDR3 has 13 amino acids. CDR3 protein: CASTRSMSYEQYF. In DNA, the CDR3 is TGTGCCAGCACACGGTCCATGTCCTACGAGCAGTACTTC. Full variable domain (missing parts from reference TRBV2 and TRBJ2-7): EPEVTQTPSHQVTQMGQEVILRCVPISNHLYFYWYRQILGQKVEFLVSFYNNEISEKSEIFDDQFSVERPDGSNFTLKIRSTKLEDSAMYFCASTRSMSYEQYFGPGTRLTVT.